The present T cell receptor beta chain was sequenced within a study of blood T cell repertoires in COVID-19. As for the study in general: Samples taken during acute and convalescent COVID-19 were collected in the United States, Italy and Spain. PBMCs, B-cell-depleted T cells, or T cells were the source of the cDNA or gDNA that made up the material.

The V gene's germline CDR1 is LNHNV and CDR2 YYDKDF (reference sequence). The CDR3 extends over 12 amino acids. Trimming took 3 bases from V and 9 from J, leaving 9 bases between them. Followed longitudinally, the Seattle patients had been enrolled during active infection. Measured with immunoSEQ multiplex PCR; TCRdb has only the in-frame clones, and not every one. The repertoire includes more than 300,000 clones, more than 75% of them detected once, and less than 11% sits in the top ten. This chain uses TRBV15 with TRBJ1-5, with D hard to call. The receptor's source is a woman aged 25 to 39 with COVID-19, enrolled during active disease. Sequences were obtained from peripheral blood. The CDR3 here is CATSRGPAPQHF. DNA of the CDR3: TGTGCCACCAGCAGGGGCCCGGCGCCCCAGCATTTT.